This T cell receptor (beta chain) stems from a study of graft-versus-host responses after intestinal transplantation. The protocol was immunoSEQ multiplex PCR, while the TCRdb copy is restricted to in-frame clones and leaves out a portion. Here the sample spans 60,000 to 75,000 clones, about nine tenths being singletons. V lost 3 bases and J 4 bases, leaving 7 bases between the germline ends. The CDR3 contains 13 residues. Germline lookup yields CDR1 SGHAT and CDR2 FQNNGV. Graft samples were processed, releasing intraepithelial and lamina propria lymphocytes. The chain links TRBV11-2 to TRBJ2-1; D is unresolved. Source: ileum tissue, taken around 350 days after transplant. The origin of this receptor is a human patient who received an intestinal transplant, so some T cells may come from the graft donor. Here the CDR3 reads CASSFDPYNEQFF. In nucleotides, the CDR3 is TGTGCCAGCAGCTTCGACCCTTACAATGAGCAGTTCTTC.